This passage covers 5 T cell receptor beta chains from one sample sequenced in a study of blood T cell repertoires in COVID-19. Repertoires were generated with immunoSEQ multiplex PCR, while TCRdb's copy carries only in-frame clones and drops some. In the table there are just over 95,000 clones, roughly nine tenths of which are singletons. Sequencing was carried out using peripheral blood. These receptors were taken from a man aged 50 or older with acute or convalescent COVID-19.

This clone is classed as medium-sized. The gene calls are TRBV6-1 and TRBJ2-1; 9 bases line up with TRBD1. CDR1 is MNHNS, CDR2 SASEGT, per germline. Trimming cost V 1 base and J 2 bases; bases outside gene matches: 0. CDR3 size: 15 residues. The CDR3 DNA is TGTGCCAGCAGTGAAGGGACAGGGGCCTACAATGAGCAGTTCTTC. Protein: CASSEGTGAYNEQFF.

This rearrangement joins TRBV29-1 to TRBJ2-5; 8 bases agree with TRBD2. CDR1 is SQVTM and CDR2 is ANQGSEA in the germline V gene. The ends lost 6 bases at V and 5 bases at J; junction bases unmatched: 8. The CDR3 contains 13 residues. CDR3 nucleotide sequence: TGCAGCGTCGGTGGACTAGCCCCTGAGACCCAGTACTTC. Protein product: CSVGGLAPETQYF.

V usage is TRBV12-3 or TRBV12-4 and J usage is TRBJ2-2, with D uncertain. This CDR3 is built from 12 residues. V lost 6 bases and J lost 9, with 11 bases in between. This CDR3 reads CASSPDNRELFF. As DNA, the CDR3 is TGTGCCAGCAGCCCCGATAACAGGGAGCTGTTTTTT.

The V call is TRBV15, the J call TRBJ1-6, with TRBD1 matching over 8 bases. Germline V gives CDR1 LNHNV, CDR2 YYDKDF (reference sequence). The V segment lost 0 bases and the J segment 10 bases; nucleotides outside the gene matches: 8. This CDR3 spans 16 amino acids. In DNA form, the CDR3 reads TGTGCCACCAGCAGAGATCCCGGACAGGGAAGGTCACCCCTCCACTTT. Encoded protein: CATSRDPGQGRSPLHF.

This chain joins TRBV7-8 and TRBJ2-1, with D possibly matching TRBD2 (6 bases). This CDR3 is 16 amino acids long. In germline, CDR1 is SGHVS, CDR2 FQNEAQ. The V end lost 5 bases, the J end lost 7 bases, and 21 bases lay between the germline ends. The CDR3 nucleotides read TGTGCCAGCAGCCCCCCCGGGGCGGGATCGAAAAATGAGCAGTTCTTC. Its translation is CASSPPGAGSKNEQFF.